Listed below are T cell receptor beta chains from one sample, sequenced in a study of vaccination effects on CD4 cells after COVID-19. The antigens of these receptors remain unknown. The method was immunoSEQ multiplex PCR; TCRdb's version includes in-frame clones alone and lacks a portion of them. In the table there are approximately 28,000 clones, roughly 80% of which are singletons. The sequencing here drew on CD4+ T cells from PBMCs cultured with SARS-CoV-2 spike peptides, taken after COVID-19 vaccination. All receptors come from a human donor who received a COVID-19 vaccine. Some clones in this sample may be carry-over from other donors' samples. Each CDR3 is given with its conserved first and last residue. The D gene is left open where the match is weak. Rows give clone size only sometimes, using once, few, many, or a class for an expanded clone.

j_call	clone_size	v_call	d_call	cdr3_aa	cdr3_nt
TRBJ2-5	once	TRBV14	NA	CASSRGGWETQYF	TGTGCCAGCAGCCGGGGAGGTTGGGAGACCCAGTACTTC
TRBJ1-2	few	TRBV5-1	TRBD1	CASSLGTGAGYTF	TGCGCCAGCAGCTTGGGGACAGGGGCTGGCTACACCTTC
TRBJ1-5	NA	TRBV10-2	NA	CASSESELTIGNQPQHF	TGCGCCAGCAGTGAGTCAGAGTTGACTATTGGCAATCAGCCCCAGCATTTT
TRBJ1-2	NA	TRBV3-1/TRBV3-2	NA	CASSQGWKGANYGYTF	TGTGCCAGCAGCCAAGGGTGGAAGGGAGCTAACTATGGCTACACCTTC
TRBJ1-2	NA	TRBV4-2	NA	CASSQDQSNYGYTF	TGTGCCAGCAGCCAAGATCAAAGTAACTATGGCTACACCTTC
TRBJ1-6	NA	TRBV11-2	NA	CASSMGPSPLHF	TGTGCCAGCAGCATGGGTCCCTCACCCCTCCACTTT
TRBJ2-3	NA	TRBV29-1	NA	CSAELLVVTDTQYF	TGCAGCGCTGAACTACTAGTAGTGACAGATACGCAGTATTTT
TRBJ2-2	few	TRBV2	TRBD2	CASLGRVNTGELFF	TGTGCCAGCCTGGGGAGGGTGAACACCGGGGAGCTGTTTTTT
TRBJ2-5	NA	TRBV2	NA	CASRGDYQETQYF	TGTGCCAGCAGGGGGGACTACCAAGAGACCCAGTACTTC
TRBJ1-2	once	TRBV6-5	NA	CASSYSDQGNYGYTF	TGTGCCAGCAGTTACTCGGATCAGGGTAACTATGGCTACACCTTC
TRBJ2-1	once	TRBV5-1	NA	CASSFQGSSYNEQFF	TGCGCCAGCAGCTTCCAGGGGAGCTCCTACAATGAGCAGTTCTTC
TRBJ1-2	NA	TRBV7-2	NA	CASSSAGTGNYGYTF	TGTGCCAGCAGCTCTGCCGGGACGGGAAACTATGGCTACACCTTC
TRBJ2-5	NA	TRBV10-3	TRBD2	CAISSVTGTSGVRETQYF	TGTGCCATCAGTAGTGTTACCGGGACTAGCGGGGTTAGGGAGACCCAGTACTTC
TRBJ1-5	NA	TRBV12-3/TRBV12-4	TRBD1	CASSGTGPQPQHF	TGTGCCAGCAGTGGGACAGGGCCTCAGCCCCAGCATTTT
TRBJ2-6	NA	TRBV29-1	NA	CSVRPAGAGANVLTF	TGCAGCGTTCGGCCAGCTGGGGCCGGGGCCAACGTCCTGACTTTC
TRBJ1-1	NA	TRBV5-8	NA	CASSLQPSMNTEAFF	TGTGCCAGCAGCTTACAACCTTCAATGAACACTGAAGCTTTCTTT
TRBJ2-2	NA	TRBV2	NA	CASSRKTNTGELFF	TGTGCCAGCAGCAGGAAGACGAACACCGGGGAGCTGTTTTTT
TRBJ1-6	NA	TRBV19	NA	CASSGQYNSPLHF	TGTGCCAGTTCGGGACAATATAATTCACCCCTCCACTTT
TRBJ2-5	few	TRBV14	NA	CASSQGSGASYQETQYF	TGTGCCAGCAGCCAAGGGTCCGGGGCTAGCTATCAAGAGACCCAGTACTTC
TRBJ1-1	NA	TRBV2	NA	CASSREGENTEAFF	TGTGCCAGCAGTCGCGAGGGGGAAAACACTGAAGCTTTCTTT
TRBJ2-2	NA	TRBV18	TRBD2	CASSRSTSGGTYTGELFF	TGTGCCAGCTCACGATCGACTAGCGGGGGGACGTACACCGGGGAGCTGTTTTTT
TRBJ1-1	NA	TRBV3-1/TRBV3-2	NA	CASSQGRHTEAFF	TGTGCCAGCAGCCAAGGACGCCACACTGAAGCTTTCTTT
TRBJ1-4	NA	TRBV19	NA	CTSSMDQFNEKLFF	TGTACCAGTAGTATGGACCAGTTTAATGAAAAACTGTTTTTT
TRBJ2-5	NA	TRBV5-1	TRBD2	CASSFSGGQETQYF	TGCGCCAGCAGCTTTAGCGGGGGACAAGAGACCCAGTACTTC
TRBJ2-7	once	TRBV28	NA	CASSLGAWGSYEQYF	TGTGCCAGCAGTTTAGGGGCCTGGGGCTCCTACGAGCAGTACTTC
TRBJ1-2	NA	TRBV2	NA	CASSEIGDDGPRGGYTF	TGTGCCAGCAGTGAAATTGGTGATGACGGGCCAAGAGGAGGCTACACCTTC
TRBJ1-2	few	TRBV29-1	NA	CSVEVGASGYTF	TGCAGCGTTGAAGTGGGGGCAAGTGGCTACACCTTC
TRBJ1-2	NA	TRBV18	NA	CASSLGTLNYGYTF	TGTGCCAGCTCACTTGGGACATTGAACTATGGCTACACCTTC
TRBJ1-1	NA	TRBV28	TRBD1	CASSYTGASTEAFF	TGTGCCAGCAGTTATACAGGGGCAAGCACTGAAGCTTTCTTT
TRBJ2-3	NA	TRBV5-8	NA	CASSYGRGTESTDTQYF	TGTGCCAGCAGCTACGGACGAGGGACGGAATCCACAGATACGCAGTATTTT
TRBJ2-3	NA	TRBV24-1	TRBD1	CATSDPRQGSTDTQYF	TGTGCCACCAGTGATCCAAGACAGGGGAGCACAGATACGCAGTATTTT
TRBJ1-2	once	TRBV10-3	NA	CAISEGITGNGYTF	TGTGCCATCAGTGAGGGGATAACAGGGAACGGCTACACCTTC
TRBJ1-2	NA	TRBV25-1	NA	CASSDPGSANYGYTF	TGTGCCAGCAGTGACCCAGGATCAGCGAACTATGGCTACACCTTC